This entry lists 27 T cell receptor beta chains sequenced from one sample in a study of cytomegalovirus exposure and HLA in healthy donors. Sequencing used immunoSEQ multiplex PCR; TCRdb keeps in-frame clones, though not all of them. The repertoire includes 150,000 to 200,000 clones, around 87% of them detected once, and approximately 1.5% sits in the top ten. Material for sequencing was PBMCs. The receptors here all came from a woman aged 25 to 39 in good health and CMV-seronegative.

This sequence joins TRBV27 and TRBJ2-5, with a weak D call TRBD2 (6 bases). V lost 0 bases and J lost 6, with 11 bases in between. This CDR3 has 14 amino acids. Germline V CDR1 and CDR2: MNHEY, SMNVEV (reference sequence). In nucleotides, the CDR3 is TGTGCCAGCAGTTTATCCGGGAGTTGGAAGACCCAGTACTTC. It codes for CASSLSGSWKTQYF.

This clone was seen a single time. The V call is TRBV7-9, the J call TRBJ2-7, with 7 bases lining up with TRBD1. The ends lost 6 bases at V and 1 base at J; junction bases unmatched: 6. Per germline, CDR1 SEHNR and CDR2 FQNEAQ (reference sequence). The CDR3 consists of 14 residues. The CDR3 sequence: CASSPWDSSYEQYF. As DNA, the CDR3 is TGTGCCAGCAGTCCCTGGGACAGTTCCTACGAGCAGTACTTC.

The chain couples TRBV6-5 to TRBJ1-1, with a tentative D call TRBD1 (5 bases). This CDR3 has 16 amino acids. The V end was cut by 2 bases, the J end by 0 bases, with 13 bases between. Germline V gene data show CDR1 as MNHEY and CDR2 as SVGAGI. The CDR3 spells CASSYGALPMNTEAFF. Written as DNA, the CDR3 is TGTGCCAGCAGTTACGGGGCCCTTCCCATGAACACTGAAGCTTTCTTT.

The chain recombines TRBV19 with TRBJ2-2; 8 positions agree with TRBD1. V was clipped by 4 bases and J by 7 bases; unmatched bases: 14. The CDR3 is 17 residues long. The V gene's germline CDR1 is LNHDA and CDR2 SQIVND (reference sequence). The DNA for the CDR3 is TGTGCCAGTAGTAACCTCGGACAGGGTATTATGCACGGGGAGCTGTTTTTT. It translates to CASSNLGQGIMHGELFF.

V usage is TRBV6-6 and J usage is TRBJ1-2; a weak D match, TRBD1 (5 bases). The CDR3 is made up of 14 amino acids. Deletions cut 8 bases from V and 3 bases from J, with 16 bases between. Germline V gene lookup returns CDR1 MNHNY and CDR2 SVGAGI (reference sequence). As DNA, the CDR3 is TGTGCCAGCGATCCAGGGATTACTGACTATGGCTACACCTTC. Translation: CASDPGITDYGYTF.

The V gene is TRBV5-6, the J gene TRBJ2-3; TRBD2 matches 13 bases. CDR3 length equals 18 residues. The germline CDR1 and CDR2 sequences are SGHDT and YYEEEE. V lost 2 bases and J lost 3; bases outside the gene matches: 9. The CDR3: CASSFDPLAGGRTDTQYF. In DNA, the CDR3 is TGTGCCAGCAGCTTCGACCCACTAGCGGGGGGGCGGACAGATACGCAGTATTTT.

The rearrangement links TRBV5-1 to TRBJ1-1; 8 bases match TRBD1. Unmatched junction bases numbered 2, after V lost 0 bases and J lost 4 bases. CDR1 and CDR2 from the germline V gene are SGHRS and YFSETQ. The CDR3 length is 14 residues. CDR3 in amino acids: CASSLDRGSTEAFF. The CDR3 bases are TGCGCCAGCAGCTTGGACAGGGGGAGCACTGAAGCTTTCTTT.

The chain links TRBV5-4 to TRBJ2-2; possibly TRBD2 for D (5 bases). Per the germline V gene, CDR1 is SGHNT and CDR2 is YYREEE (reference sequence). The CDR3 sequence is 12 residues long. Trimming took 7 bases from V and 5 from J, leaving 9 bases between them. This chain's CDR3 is CASATRTGELFF. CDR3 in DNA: TGTGCCAGCGCTACTAGGACCGGGGAGCTGTTTTTT.

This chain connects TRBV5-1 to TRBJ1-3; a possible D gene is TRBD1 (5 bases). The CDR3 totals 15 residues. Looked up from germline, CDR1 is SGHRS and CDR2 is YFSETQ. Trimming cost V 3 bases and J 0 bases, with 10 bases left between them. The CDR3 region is CASSSDSFSGNTIYF. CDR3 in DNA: TGCGCCAGCAGCTCTGACAGTTTCTCTGGAAACACCATATATTTT.

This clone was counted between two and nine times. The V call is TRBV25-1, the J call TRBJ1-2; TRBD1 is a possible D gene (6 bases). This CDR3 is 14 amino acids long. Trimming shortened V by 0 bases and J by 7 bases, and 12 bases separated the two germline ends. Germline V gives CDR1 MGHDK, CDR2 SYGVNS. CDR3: CASSEYSGVLGYTF. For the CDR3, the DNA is TGTGCCAGCAGTGAATATTCAGGGGTGCTTGGCTACACCTTC.

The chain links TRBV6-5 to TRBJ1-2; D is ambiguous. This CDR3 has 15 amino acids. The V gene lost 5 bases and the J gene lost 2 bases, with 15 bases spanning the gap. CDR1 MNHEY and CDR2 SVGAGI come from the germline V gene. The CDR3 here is CASSTKRVGNYGYTF. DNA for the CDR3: TGTGCCAGCAGTACGAAGAGGGTGGGGAACTATGGCTACACCTTC.

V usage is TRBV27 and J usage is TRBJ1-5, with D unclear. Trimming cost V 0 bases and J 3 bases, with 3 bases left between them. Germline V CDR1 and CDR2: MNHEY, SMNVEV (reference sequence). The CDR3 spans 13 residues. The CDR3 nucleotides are TGTGCCAGCAGTTTATCCGTCAATCAGCCCCAGCATTTT. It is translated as CASSLSVNQPQHF.

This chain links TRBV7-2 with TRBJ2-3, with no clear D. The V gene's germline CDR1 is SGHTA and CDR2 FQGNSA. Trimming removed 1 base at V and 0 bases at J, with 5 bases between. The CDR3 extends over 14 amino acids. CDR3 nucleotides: TGTGCCAGCAGCTTAGGGCCGAGCACAGATACGCAGTATTTT. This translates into CASSLGPSTDTQYF.

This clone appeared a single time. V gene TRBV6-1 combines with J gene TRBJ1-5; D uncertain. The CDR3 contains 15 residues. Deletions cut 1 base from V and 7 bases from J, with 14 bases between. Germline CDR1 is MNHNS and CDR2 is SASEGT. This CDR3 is CASSEGQQLQQPQHF. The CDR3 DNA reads TGTGCCAGCAGTGAAGGGCAACAGCTTCAGCAGCCCCAGCATTTT.

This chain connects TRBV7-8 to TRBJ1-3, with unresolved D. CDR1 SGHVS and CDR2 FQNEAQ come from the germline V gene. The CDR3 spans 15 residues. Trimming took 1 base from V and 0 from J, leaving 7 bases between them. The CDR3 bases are TGTGCCAGCAGCTTAGGTCTAGGCTCTGGAAACACCATATATTTT. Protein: CASSLGLGSGNTIYF.

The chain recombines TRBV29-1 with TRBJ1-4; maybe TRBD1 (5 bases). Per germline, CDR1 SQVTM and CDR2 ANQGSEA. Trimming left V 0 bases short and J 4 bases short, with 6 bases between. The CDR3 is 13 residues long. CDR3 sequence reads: CSVEEGDNEKLFF. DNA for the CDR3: TGCAGCGTTGAAGAAGGGGATAATGAAAAACTGTTTTTT.

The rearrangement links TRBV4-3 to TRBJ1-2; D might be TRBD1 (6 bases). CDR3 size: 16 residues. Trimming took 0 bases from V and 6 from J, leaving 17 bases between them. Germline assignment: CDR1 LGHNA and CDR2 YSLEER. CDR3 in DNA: TGCGCCAGCAGCCAAGATGACCAGGGGATCAGGGATGGCTACACCTTC. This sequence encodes CASSQDDQGIRDGYTF.

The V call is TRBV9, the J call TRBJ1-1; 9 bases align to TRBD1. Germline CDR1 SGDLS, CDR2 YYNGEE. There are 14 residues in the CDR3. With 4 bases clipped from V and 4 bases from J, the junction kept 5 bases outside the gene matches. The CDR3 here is CASSPRQGGTEAFF. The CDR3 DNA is TGTGCCAGCAGCCCGAGACAGGGGGGCACTGAAGCTTTCTTT. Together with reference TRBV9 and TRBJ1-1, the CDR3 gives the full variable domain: DSGVTQTPKHLITATGQRVTLRCSPRSGDLSVYWYQQSLDQGLQFLIQYYNGEERAKGNILERFSAQQFPDLHSELNLSSLELGDSALYFCASSPRQGGTEAFFGQGTRLTVV.

The CDR3 DNA sequence: TGTGCCAGTAGTAAGAGTAATGAGCAGTTCTTC. This sequence encodes CASSKSNEQFF. The chain uses TRBV19 and TRBJ2-1; D gene uncertain. The CDR3 is made up of 11 amino acids. V lost 4 bases and J lost 7, with 5 bases in between. In germline, CDR1 is LNHDA, CDR2 SQIVND (reference sequence). The whole variable domain, filled in from reference TRBV19 and TRBJ2-1, reads DGGITQSPKYLFRKEGQNVTLSCEQNLNHDAMYWYRQDPGQGLRLIYYSQIVNDFQKGDIAEGYSVSREKKESFPLTVTSAQKNPTAFYLCASSKSNEQFFGPGTRLTVL.

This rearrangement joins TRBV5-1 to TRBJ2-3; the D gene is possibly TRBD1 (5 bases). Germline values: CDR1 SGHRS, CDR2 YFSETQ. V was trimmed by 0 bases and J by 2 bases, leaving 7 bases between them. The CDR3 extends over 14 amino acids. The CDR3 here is CASSLDRFTDTQYF. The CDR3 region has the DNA TGCGCCAGCAGCTTGGACAGGTTCACAGATACGCAGTATTTT. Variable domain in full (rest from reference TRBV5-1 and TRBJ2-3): KAGVTQTPRYLIKTRGQQVTLSCSPISGHRSVSWYQQTPGQGLQFLFEYFSETQRNKGNFPGRFSGRQFSNSRSEMNVSTLELGDSALYLCASSLDRFTDTQYFGPGTRLTVL.

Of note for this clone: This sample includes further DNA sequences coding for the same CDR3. CDR3 in DNA: TGCGCCAGCAGCCCCCGGGGGAACACTGAAGCTTTCTTT. It specifies CASSPRGNTEAFF. V is TRBV5-1 and J is TRBJ1-1; D unclear. The germline gives CDR1 SGHRS, CDR2 YFSETQ. The CDR3 extends over 13 amino acids. The V end was cut by 4 bases, the J end by 1 base, with 8 bases between. Full variable domain (outside the CDR3, taken from reference TRBV5-1 and TRBJ1-1): KAGVTQTPRYLIKTRGQQVTLSCSPISGHRSVSWYQQTPGQGLQFLFEYFSETQRNKGNFPGRFSGRQFSNSRSEMNVSTLELGDSALYLCASSPRGNTEAFFGQGTRLTVV.

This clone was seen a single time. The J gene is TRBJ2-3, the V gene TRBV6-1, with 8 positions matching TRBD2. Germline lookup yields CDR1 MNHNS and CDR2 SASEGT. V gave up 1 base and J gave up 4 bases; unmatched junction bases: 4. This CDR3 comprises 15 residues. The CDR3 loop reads CASSEDRGGADTQYF. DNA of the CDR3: TGTGCCAGCAGTGAAGATCGGGGGGGCGCAGATACGCAGTATTTT.

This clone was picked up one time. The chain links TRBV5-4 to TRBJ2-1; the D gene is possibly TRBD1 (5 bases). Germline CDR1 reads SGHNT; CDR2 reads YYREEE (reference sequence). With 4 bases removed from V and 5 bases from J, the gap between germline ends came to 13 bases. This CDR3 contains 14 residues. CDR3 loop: CASSPIGHNNEQFF. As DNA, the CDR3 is TGTGCCAGCAGCCCGATCGGACATAACAATGAGCAGTTCTTC.

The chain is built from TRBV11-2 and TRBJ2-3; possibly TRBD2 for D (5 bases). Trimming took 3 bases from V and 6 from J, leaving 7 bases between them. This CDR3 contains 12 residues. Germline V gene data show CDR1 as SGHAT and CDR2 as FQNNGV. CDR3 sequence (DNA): TGTGCCAGCAGCTTCGGGGAGGATACGCAGTATTTT. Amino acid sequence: CASSFGEDTQYF.

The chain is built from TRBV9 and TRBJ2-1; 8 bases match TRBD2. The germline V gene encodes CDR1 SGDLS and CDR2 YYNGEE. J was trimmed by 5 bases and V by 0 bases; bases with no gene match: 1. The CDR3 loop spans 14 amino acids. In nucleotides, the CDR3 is TGTGCCAGCAGCGTAGAACTAGCGGACAATGAGCAGTTCTTC. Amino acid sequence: CASSVELADNEQFF.

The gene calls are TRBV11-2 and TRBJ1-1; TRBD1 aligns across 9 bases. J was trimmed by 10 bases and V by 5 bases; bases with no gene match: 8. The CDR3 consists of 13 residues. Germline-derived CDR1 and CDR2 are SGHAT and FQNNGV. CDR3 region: CASSRWTGEAAFF. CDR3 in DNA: TGTGCCAGCAGCCGATGGACAGGGGAGGCAGCTTTCTTT.

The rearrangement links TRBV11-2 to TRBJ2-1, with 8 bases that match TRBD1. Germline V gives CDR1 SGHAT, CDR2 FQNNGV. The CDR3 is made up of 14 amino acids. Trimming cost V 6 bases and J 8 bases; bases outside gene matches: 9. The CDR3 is CASRLGTGWDEQFF. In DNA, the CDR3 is TGTGCCAGCAGACTAGGGACAGGTTGGGATGAGCAGTTCTTC.